This entry features one TCR beta chain sequence. This clonotype was observed a handful of times. It lacks a known antigen. Qualities for individual bases were not recorded, and no much larger clone is one base off. The time point label on this specimen signifies: patch test 2, 6 weeks after DPC sensitization. Explained via the paper, the treatment or condition label denotes: therapeutic diphenylcyclopropenone sensitization with weekly scalp DPC. Blood at each patch-test visit was drawn before the patch test was applied. Patients were eligible if aged 18 to 70, diagnosed with alopecia and judged suitable for DPC therapy, and pregnant patients were excluded. Total RNA was isolated from unfractionated whole blood collected in Tempus Blood RNA tubes. The CDR3 runs 15 residues from the cysteine to the phenylalanine. Here the CDR3 DNA is all that survives: 45 bases in frame from base 1. CDR1 MGHRA and CDR2 YSYEKL were looked up in the germline V gene. V and J are truncated by 1 base and 2 bases respectively, leaving an intervening sequence of 11 bases.

Receptor libraries were prepared by RACE. The listed sequencing device is NextSeq 500. Library preparation attached unique molecular identifiers to individual cDNA molecules for quantitative, reproducible TCR counting. For every blood RNA sample, sequencing covered both the TCR alpha and TCR beta chains. From the authors' description of their analysis: A median of approximately 100,000 TCRs per sample was observed, with a range of roughly 20,000 to 750,000. V, J and CDR3 annotation of the TCR reads was carried out using the Decombinator software suite. Every sample was subsampled to the same number of TCRs (28,000) for the PS versus PT1 abundance plots. TCRs were defined as expanded if absent before sensitization and observed at least eight times at the 2-week time point. The public reads were run again by TCRdb, first through fastp at Q25 and then through MiXCR, and only productive beta chains were kept. Here each entry gathers all rows of one CDR3 protein and keeps the most common genes and DNA. TCRdb, not the original authors, processed these V and J calls. A total of approximately 91,000 distinct CDR3 sequences appear in this sample, roughly 11% of them only once. Roughly 1.5% of the sample is held by the ten biggest clonotypes.

This entry belongs to a study of human T cells and chemical hapten exposure (dated by TCRdb to the early 2020s). In the study overall: For sensitization, 2% DPC in acetone was applied to a roughly 2 cm by roughly 2 cm area of upper inner arm skin. Peripheral blood TCR repertoire changes were tracked in vivo in alopecia patients during primary and secondary sensitization to the hapten diphenylcyclopropenone (DPC). Under 30 alopecia patients gave blood for TCR sequencing at one to four time points (pre-sensitization, 2, 6 and 24 weeks). Throughout the approximately 26-week study period, patients were also given weekly therapeutic DPC doses on the scalp. The libraries were sequenced as a pool, and the TCR yield per sample differed mostly because of small variations in library volumes within the pool. Patch testing was done on the upper back using Finn chambers containing 0.01% DPC, and results were scored after 6 days according to International Contact Dermatitis Research Group standards. The mostly female patient cohort included alopecia areata with under or over 50% scalp involvement, alopecia totalis and alopecia universalis. Blood was sampled from patients pre-sensitization (week 0) and at 2, 6 and about 24 weeks after DPC sensitization. Study-wide findings and limitations: The number of TCRs above 1 in 1000 frequency did not change with DPC sensitization; there was no evidence of global repertoire structure alterations. Patch test score correlated positively with the number of PT1 expanded TCRs, reaching significance at thresholds 8, 16 and 32 but not at 4. Significantly more large CDR3 similarity clusters were formed by expanded TCRs than by pre-sensitization or healthy control sets, consistent with antigen-driven responses. Repeated subsampling changed both the strength of the expansion versus patch-test correlation and the threshold at which that correlation became significant. Alopecia, a presumed autoimmune disease, was present in all patients, so the immune response of the patients might differ from that of healthy individuals.

Here the sequenced sample was whole blood, taken in connection with sensitization to the hapten diphenylcyclopropenone (DPC). The sequence was obtained from a man aged 18 to 29 with alopecia areata. Some clones in this sample may be carry-over from other donors' samples. Recombination linked TRBV4-1 to TRBJ1-1; no D gene call is confident. The CDR3 reads CASSQVSAANTEAFF. The nucleotide sequence reads TGCGCCAGCAGCCAAGTTTCGGCAGCAAACACTGAAGCTTTCTTT.